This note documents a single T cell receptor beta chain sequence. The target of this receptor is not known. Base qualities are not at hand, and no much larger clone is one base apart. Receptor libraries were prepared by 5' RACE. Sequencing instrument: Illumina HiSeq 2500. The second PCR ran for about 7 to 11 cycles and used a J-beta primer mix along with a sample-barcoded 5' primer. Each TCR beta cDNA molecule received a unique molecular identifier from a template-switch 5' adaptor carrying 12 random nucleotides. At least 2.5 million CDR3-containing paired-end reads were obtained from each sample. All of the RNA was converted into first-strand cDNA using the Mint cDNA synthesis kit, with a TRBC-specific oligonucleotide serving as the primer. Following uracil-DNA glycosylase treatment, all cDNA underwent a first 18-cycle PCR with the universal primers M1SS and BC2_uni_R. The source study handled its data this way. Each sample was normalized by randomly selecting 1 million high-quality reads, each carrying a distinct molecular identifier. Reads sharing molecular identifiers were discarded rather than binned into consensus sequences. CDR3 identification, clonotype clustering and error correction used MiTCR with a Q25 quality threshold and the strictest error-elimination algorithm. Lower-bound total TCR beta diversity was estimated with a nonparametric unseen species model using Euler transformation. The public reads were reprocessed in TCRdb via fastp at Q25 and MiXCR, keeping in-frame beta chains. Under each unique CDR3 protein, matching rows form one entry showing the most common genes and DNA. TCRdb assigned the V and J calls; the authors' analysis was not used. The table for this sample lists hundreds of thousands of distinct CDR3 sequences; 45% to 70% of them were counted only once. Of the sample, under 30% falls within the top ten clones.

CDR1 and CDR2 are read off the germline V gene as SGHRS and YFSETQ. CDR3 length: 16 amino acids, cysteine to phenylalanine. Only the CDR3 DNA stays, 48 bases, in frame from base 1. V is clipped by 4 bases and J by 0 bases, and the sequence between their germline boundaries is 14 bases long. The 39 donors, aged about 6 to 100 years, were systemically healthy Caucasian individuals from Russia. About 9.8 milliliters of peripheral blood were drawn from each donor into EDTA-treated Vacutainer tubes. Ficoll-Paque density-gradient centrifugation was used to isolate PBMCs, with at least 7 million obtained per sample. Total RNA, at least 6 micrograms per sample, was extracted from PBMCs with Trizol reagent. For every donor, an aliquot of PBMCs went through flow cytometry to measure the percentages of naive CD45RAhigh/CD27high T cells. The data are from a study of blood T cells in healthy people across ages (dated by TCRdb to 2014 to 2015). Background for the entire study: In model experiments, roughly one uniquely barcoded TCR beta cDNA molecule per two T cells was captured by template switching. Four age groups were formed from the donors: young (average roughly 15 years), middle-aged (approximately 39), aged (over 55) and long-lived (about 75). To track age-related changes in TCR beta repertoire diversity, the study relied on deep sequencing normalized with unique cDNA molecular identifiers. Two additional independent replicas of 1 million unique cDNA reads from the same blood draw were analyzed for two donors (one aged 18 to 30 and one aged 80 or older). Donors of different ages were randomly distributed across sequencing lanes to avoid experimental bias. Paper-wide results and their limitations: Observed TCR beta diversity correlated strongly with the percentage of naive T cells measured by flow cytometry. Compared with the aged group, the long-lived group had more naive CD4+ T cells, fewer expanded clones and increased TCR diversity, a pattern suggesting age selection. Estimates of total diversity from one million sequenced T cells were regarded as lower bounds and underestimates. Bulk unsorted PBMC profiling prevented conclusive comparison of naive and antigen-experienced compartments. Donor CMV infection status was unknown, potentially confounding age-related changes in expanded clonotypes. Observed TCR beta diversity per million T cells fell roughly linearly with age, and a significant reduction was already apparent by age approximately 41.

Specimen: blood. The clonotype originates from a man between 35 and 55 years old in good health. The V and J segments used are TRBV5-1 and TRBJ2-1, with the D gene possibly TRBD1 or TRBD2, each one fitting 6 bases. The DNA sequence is TGCGCCAGCAGCCCGGAGGGGGTCAGCTCCTACAATGAGCAGTTCTTC. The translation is CASSPEGVSSYNEQFF.